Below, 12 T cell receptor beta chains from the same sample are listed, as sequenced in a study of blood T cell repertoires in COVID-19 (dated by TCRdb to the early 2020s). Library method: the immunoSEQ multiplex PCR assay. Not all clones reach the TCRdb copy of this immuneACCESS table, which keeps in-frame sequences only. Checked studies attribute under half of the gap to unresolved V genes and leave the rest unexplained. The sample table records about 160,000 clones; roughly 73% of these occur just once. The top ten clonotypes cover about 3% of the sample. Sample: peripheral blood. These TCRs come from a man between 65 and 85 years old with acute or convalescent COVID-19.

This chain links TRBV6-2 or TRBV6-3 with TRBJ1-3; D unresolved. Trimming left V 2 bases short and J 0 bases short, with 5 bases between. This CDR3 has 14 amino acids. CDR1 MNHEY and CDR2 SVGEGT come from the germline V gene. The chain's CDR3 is CASSYGHSGNTIYF. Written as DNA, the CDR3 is TGTGCCAGCAGTTACGGCCACTCTGGAAACACCATATATTTT.

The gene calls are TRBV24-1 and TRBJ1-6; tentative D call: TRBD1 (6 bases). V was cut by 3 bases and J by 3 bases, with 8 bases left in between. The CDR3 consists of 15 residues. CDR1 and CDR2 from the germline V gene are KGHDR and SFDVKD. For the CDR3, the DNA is TGTGCCACCAGTGATGGGGACAACTATAATTCACCCCTCCACTTT. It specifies CATSDGDNYNSPLHF.

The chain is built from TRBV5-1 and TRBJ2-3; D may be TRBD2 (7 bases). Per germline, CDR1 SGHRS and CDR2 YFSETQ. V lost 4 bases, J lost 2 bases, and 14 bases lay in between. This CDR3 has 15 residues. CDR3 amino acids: CASSAPGGPTDTQYF. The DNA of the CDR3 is TGCGCCAGCAGCGCCCCGGGGGGCCCCACAGATACGCAGTATTTT.

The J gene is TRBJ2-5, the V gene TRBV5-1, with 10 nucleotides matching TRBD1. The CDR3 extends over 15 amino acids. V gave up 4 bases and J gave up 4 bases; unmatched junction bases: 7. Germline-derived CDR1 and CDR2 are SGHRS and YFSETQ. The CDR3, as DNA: TGCGCCAGCAGCATCCCTCGGGACAGGGGAGAGACCCAGTACTTC. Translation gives CASSIPRDRGETQYF. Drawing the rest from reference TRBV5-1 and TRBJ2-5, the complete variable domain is KAGVTQTPRYLIKTRGQQVTLSCSPISGHRSVSWYQQTPGQGLQFLFEYFSETQRNKGNFPGRFSGRQFSNSRSEMNVSTLELGDSALYLCASSIPRDRGETQYFGPGTRLLVL.

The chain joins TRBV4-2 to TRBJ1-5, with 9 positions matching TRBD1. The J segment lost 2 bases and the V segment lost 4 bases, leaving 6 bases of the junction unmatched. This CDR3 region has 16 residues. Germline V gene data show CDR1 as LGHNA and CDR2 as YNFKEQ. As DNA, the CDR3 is TGTGCCAGCAGCCGGGACAGGGAAGACGGCAATCAGCCCCAGCATTTT. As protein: CASSRDREDGNQPQHF.

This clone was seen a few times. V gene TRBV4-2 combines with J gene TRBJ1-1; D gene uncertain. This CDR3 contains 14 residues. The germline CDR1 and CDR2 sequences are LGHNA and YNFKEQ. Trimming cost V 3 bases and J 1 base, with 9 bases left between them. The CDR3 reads CASSHTTKNTEAFF. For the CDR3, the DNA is TGTGCCAGCAGCCATACTACCAAGAACACTGAAGCTTTCTTT.

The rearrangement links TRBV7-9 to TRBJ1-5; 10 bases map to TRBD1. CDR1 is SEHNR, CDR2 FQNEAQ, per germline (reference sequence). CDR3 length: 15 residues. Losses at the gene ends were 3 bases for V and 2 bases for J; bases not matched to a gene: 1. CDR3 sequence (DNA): TGTGCCAGCAGCTTGACAGGGGGCGGCAATCAGCCCCAGCATTTT. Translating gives CASSLTGGGNQPQHF.

CDR3 sequence reads: CASSEAPEGAGVRSLPGANVLTF. In DNA, the CDR3 is TGTGCCAGCAGTGAAGCGCCGGAGGGGGCTGGGGTAAGGAGCCTCCCCGGGGCCAACGTCCTGACTTTC. The chain uses TRBV6-1 and TRBJ2-6; possible D gene TRBD1, 7 bases. This CDR3 spans 23 amino acids. Looked up from germline, CDR1 is MNHNS and CDR2 is SASEGT. The V end was cut by 0 bases, the J end by 4 bases, with 31 bases between.

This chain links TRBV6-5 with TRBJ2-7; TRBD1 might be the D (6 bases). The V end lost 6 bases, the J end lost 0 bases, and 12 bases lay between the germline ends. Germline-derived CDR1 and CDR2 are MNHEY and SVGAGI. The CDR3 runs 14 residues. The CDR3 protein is CASSLGANSYEQYF. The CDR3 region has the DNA TGTGCCAGCAGCCTGGGGGCTAACTCCTACGAGCAGTACTTC.

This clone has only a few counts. The CDR3 coding sequence is TGTGCCAGCAGCCGGACTAGCGGGGGCCTTACCGGGGAGCTGTTTTTT. It translates to CASSRTSGGLTGELFF. The chain recombines TRBV3-1 (or the pseudogene TRBV3-2) with TRBJ2-2, with 13 bases that match TRBD2. This CDR3 contains 16 residues. Losses at the gene ends were 4 bases for V and 5 bases for J; bases not matched to a gene: 4. The germline CDR1 and CDR2 sequences are LGHDT and YNNKEL (reference sequence).

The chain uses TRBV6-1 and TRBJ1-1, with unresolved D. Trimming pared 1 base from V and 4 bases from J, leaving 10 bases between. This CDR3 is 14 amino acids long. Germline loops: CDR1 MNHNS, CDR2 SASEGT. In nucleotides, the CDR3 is TGTGCCAGCAGTGAAGGAGCCGCTGGCACTGAAGCTTTCTTT. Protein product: CASSEGAAGTEAFF.

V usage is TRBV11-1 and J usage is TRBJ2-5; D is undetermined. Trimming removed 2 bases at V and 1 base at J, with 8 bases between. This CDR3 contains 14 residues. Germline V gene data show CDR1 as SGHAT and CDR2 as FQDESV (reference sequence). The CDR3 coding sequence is TGTGCCAGCAGCTTACAGGCAGGCCAAGAGACCCAGTACTTC. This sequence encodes CASSLQAGQETQYF. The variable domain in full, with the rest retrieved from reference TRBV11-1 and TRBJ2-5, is EAEVAQSPRYKITEKSQAVAFWCDPISGHATLYWYRQILGQGPELLVQFQDESVVDDSQLPKDRFSAERLKGVDSTLKIQPAELGDSAMYLCASSLQAGQETQYFGPGTRLLVL.